The T cell receptor (beta chain) described here comes from a study of identical twins listed by TCRdb under 2016. Study-level background: The study deep-sequenced TCR alpha and beta repertoires from monozygotic twins, unrelated adults of various ages and cord blood to test whether fetal clonotypes persist. Replicate twin experiments were performed at different times using different library preparation protocols to rule out contamination. What the study reported, not specific to this receptor: Conclusions relied on cross-sectional statistical analysis, since the same donors could not be followed over many years. Out-of-frame TCR alpha sharing in monozygotic twins was systematically underestimated by recombination models, whereas sharing between unrelated individuals was in agreement with the recombination models. Compared with coincidental sharing between unrelated individuals, out-of-frame TCR alpha sequences shared between twins had an excess of sequences with low generation probability. In beta out-of-frame sequences, excess twin sharing was weaker, because having fewer shared sequences lowered the signal-to-noise ratio. Abundant cord blood beta clonotypes carried fewer insertions; young adult naive repertoires showed a weaker similar trend, while memory repertoires showed none. Zero-insertion analyses could be partly confounded by invariant T cells such as MAIT and iNKT, although diverse VJ usage argued against such confounding for most clonotypes.

Every donor was a healthy Caucasian. The twin cohort consisted of three pairs of female monozygotic twins, all aged about 18 to 29 years. Peripheral blood mononuclear cells were used as the source from which RNA for TCR libraries was isolated. Library preparation used 5' RACE. This sample was sequenced with an Illumina HiSeq 2000. A universal primer binding site was added through template switching, and the final cDNA carried a unique molecular identifier so that TCR cDNA molecules could be counted accurately. Specific primers in the conserved constant-segment region were used to synthesize first-strand cDNA for the TCR alpha and beta chains. To control for contamination, every cDNA library was double barcoded, receiving both a SMART-Mk sample barcode and Illumina barcodes. TruSeq adapter sequences, together with Illumina sample barcodes, were added in two successive PCR steps. Sequencing of the TCR alpha and beta cDNA libraries was done on the Illumina HiSeq platform using custom primers. On the study's bioinformatics: Unique molecular identifiers were extracted from raw reads with MiGEC, and CDR3 positions were determined with MiXCR. For each individual, recombination models were inferred using an EM algorithm with the repgenHMM and IGoR tools. Shared clonotypes were analyzed with the tcR package in R, and sharing was normalized by the product of cloneset sizes. Out-of-frame nonproductive sequences were analyzed to study raw recombination free of thymic and clonal selection effects. TCRdb itself trimmed the public reads at Q25 with fastp, ran MiXCR and retained productive beta chains. For every CDR3 protein sequence, its rows merge into one entry that carries the most common genes and DNA. The V and J calls were determined by TCRdb, not by the authors. The table for this sample lists hundreds of thousands of distinct CDR3 sequences; approximately 21% of them were counted only once. About 4.3% of the sample goes to the ten largest clones.

Notes on this clonotype: Its antigen is unknown. No much larger clone exists at a distance of one base, and base qualities are not known.

From the cysteine through the phenylalanine, the CDR3 covers 13 amino acids. Of the read, only the CDR3 DNA is kept; its 39 bases are in frame from base 1. Per the germline V gene, SQVTM is the CDR1 and ANQGSEA is the CDR2. V is cut by 7 bases and J by 6 bases, and the space between the germline ends is 19 bases. This sample was also put to use in a study of T cells expressing NK-cell markers. Drawing on the second study: Under ten donors provided sorted CD3+CD56+NKG2C+, CD3+CD56+NKG2C- and CD3+CD56-NKG2C+ T-cell subsets, whose TCR beta-chain repertoires were profiled. Among the eight sequenced donors, only one was HCMV-seronegative, while the other seven were HCMV-seropositive. To restrict sorting to alphabetaTCR-expressing T cells, an anti-gammadeltaTCR antibody was added in several experiments. In six donors, the dominant CD3+CD56+NKG2C+ clonotypes were among the top 10 CD8+ clonotypes and accounted for roughly 1.0-7.0% of CD8+ T cells. Those dominant clonotypes were again the most abundant among CD3+CD56-NKG2C+ cells in a handful of donors, at about 25-60.1%. It remained unclear whether the expanded NKG2C-expressing T cell clones were specific for HCMV antigens. All eight donors whose samples were sequenced were randomly selected healthy volunteers, three of them men and five women. A commercial ELISA kit detecting HCMV-specific IgG in serum was used to determine HCMV serostatus. Bulk peripheral blood T-cell repertoires were additionally sequenced from unsorted PBMC for six donors. MIGEC handled demultiplexing of the reads and grouping by UMI, while MiTCR was used to assemble and quantify clonotypes. Only TCR cDNA sequences supported by at least two reads were kept to exclude erroneous sequences. The tcR package was used for downstream repertoire analysis, with clonotypes matched between fractions based on CDR3 nucleotide sequence plus V segment. Antigen specificity was annotated against VDJdb with VDJmatch, allowing one amino acid substitution in CDR3.

The chain joins TRBV29-1 to TRBJ2-7; the D gene is perhaps TRBD1, on 6 matching bases. The source of this sequence is a woman aged 18 to 35 in good health. The source material was PBMCs. At the DNA level, the sequence is TGCAGCGCCATGGGGGCTAGCAGGGGCGAGCAGTACTTC. It translates to CSAMGASRGEQYF.